The 9 T cell receptor beta chains below all came from one sample that was sequenced in a study of blood T cells in healthy people across ages. The second PCR ran roughly 7 to 12 cycles with a sample-barcoded 5' primer and J-beta primers. TCRdb redid the calling of the 5' RACE reads with MiXCR, one entry per CDR3 protein. The data hold around 900,000 distinct CDR3 sequences, with 25% to 35% observed a single time. The material sequenced was blood. These receptors all stem from a woman of 80 years or more in good health.

CDR3 region: CASSISGGNRELFF. DNA for the CDR3: TGTGCCAGTAGTATTAGCGGGGGGAACCGGGAGCTGTTTTTT. This chain connects TRBV19 to TRBJ2-2; TRBD2 matches at 10 bases. Per germline, CDR1 LNHDA and CDR2 SQIVND (reference sequence). The CDR3 consists of 14 residues. Trimming at V came to 3 bases and at J to 9 bases, leaving 4 bases not matched to a gene.

This clonotype was recorded at least ten times. The chain couples TRBV24-1 to TRBJ2-4; D may be TRBD1 (7 bases). V was clipped by 4 bases and J by 3 bases, with 21 bases between them. CDR1 is KGHDR, CDR2 SFDVKD, per germline. CDR3 size: 18 residues. DNA for the CDR3: TGTGCCACCAGTGACACCAAGGACAGGAGGGCCGGCAAAAACATTCAGTACTTC. It codes for CATSDTKDRRAGKNIQYF.

The chain uses TRBV2 and TRBJ1-2; 7 positions agree with TRBD1. CDR3 length: 15 amino acids. Germline V CDR1 and CDR2: SNHLY, FYNNEI. J lost 4 bases, V lost 3 bases, and 8 bases had no gene match. The CDR3 loop is CASSDFTGAGYGYTF. As DNA, the CDR3 is TGTGCCAGCAGTGATTTCACAGGGGCGGGCTATGGCTACACCTTC.

This clonotype has ten or more counts. The chain links TRBV6-2 or TRBV6-3 to TRBJ2-7; D is unclear. Germline V gene sequence: CDR1 MNHEY, CDR2 SVGEGT. The CDR3 totals 16 residues. Trimming cost V 3 bases and J 1 base, with 16 bases left between them. The CDR3 loop is CASSYNLGSPSYEQYF. CDR3 nucleotides: TGTGCCAGCAGTTATAATTTGGGAAGCCCATCCTACGAGCAGTACTTC.

The chain uses TRBV7-9 and TRBJ2-2; D unresolved. CDR3 length equals 13 residues. Trimming took 2 bases from V and 7 from J, leaving 8 bases between them. Germline V gene lookup returns CDR1 SEHNR and CDR2 FQNEAQ (reference sequence). Here the CDR3 reads CASSLMEIGELFF. CDR3 DNA sequence: TGTGCCAGCAGCTTAATGGAAATCGGGGAGCTGTTTTTT.

This clonotype has a handful of counts. CDR3 DNA: TGCGCCAGCACAGGACAGAAAGAGACCCAGTACTTC. Translated, it gives CASTGQKETQYF. The chain couples TRBV5-1 to TRBJ2-5; tentative D call: TRBD1 (6 bases). Trimming stripped 6 bases from V and 3 bases from J, with 9 bases between. The CDR3 spans 12 residues. CDR1 is SGHRS, CDR2 YFSETQ, per germline. Supplemented by reference TRBV5-1 and TRBJ2-5, the full variable domain reads KAGVTQTPRYLIKTRGQQVTLSCSPISGHRSVSWYQQTPGQGLQFLFEYFSETQRNKGNFPGRFSGRQFSNSRSEMNVSTLELGDSALYLCASTGQKETQYFGPGTRLLVL.

This clonotype was seen at least ten times. As DNA, the CDR3 is TGTGCCAGCAGCCTTATCCCCCCACAGGGCGGCAATTCACCCCTCCACTTT. Translation: CASSLIPPQGGNSPLHF. The V gene is TRBV27, the J gene TRBJ1-6, with D perhaps matching TRBD1 (6 bases). Germline V gene data show CDR1 as MNHEY and CDR2 as SMNVEV (reference sequence). Trimming pared 6 bases from V and 7 bases from J, leaving 22 bases between. This CDR3 region has 17 residues.

V gene TRBV18 combines with J gene TRBJ2-3; no firm D call. Deletions cut 2 bases from V and 2 bases from J, with 11 bases between. The CDR3 has 15 amino acids. Per the germline V gene, CDR1 is KGHSH and CDR2 is LQKENI. CDR3 in amino acids: CASSPDLATTDTQYF. For the CDR3, the DNA is TGTGCCAGCTCACCAGACCTCGCTACCACAGATACGCAGTATTTT.

In its sample, this clonotype was seen once. A much more abundant neighbour one base away suggests this may be a read error. V gene TRBV27 combines with J gene TRBJ2-1; 8 bases line up with TRBD1. Germline V gives CDR1 MNHEY, CDR2 SMNVEV (reference sequence). The trim removed 6 bases at V and 13 bases at J, leaving 11 bases unmatched. This CDR3 is built from 13 residues. In DNA form, the CDR3 reads TGTGCCAGCAGGCGTGACAGGGGAGAGACCCAGTTCTTC. Protein product: CASRRDRGETQFF.